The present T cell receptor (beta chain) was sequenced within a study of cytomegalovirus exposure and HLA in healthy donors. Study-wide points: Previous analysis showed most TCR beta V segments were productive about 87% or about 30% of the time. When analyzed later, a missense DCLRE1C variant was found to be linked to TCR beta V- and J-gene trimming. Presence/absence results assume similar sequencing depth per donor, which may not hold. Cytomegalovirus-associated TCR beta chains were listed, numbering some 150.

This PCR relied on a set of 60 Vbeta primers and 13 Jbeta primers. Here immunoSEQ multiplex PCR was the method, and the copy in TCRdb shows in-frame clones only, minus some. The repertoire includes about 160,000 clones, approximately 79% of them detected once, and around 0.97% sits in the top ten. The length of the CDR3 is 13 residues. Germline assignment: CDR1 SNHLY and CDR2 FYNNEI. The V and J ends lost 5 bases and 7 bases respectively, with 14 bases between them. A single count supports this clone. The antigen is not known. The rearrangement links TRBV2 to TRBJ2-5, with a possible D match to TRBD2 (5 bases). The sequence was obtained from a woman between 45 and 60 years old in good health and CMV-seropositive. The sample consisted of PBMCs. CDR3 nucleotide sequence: TGTGCCAGCAGTCTAAACCGGAGGACGACCCAGTACTTC. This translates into CASSLNRRTTQYF.